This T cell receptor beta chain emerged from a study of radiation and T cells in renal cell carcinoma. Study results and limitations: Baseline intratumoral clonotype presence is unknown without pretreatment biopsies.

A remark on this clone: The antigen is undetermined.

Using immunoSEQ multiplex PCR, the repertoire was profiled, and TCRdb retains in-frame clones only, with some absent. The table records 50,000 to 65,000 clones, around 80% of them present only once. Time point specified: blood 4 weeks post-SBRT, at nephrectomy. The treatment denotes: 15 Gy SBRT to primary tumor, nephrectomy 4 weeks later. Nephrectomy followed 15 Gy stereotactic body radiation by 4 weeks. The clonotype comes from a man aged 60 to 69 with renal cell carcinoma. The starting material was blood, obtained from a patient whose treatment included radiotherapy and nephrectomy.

The CDR3 DNA follows: TGTGCCAGCAGCCAGCGGGACAGGGGGGCCTACGAGCAGTACTTC. Translation gives CASSQRDRGAYEQYF. The rearrangement joins TRBV11-2 to TRBJ2-7, with 11 bases aligning to TRBD1. The CDR3 spans 15 residues. CDR1 and CDR2 from the germline V gene are SGHAT and FQNNGV. J gave up 2 bases and V 5 bases, and 5 bases lay outside the gene matches.